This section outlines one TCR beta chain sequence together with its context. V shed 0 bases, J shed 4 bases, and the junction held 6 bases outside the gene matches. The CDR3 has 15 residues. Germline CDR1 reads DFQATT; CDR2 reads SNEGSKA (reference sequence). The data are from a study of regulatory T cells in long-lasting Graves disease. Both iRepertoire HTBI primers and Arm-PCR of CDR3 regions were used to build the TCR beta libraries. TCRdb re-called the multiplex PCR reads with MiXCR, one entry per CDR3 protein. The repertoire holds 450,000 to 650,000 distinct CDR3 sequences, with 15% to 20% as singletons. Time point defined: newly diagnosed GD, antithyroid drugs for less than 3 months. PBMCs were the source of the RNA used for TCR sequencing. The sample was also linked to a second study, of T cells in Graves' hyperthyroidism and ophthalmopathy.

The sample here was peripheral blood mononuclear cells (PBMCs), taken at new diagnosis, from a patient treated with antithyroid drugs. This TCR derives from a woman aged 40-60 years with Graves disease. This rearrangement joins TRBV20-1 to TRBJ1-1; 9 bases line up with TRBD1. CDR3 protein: CSAREPGTGSTEAFF. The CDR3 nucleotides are TGCAGTGCTAGAGAGCCGGGGACAGGGAGCACTGAAGCTTTCTTT.